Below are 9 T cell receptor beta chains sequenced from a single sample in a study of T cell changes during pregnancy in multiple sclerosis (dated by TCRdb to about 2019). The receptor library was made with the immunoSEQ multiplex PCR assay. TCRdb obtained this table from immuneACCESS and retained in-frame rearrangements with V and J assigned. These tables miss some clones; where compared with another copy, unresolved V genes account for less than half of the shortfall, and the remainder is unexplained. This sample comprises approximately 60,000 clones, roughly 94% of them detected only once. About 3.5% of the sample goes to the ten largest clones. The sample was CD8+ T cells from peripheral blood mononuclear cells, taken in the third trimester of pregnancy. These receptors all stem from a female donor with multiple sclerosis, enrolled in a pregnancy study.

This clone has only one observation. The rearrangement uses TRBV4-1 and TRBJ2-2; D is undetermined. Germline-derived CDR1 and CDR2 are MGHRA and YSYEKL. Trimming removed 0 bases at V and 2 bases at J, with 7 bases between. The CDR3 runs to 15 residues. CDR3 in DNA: TGCGCCAGCAGCCAAGATTTTTCTAACACCGGGGAGCTGTTTTTT. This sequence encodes CASSQDFSNTGELFF.

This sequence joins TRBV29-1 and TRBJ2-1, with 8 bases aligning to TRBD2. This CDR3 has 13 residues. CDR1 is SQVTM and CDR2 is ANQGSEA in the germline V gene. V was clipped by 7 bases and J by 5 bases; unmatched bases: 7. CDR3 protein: CSALAAQNNEQFF. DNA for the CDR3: TGCAGCGCACTAGCGGCCCAGAACAATGAGCAGTTCTTC.

CDR3 residues: CAWSVWEGSYEQYF. In nucleotides, the CDR3 is TGTGCCTGGAGTGTGTGGGAGGGTTCCTACGAGCAGTACTTC. This chain uses TRBV30 with TRBJ2-7, with 7 bases that match TRBD2. The length of the CDR3 is 14 residues. The V and J ends lost 0 bases and 1 base, in that order; junction bases with no gene match: 3. Germline assignment: CDR1 GTSNPN and CDR2 SVGIG (reference sequence).

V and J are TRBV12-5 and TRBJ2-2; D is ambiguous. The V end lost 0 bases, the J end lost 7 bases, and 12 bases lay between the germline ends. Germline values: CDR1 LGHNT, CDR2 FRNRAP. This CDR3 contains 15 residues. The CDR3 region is CASGLVLRQLGELFF. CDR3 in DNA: TGTGCTAGTGGTTTGGTGCTCCGTCAACTCGGGGAGCTGTTTTTT. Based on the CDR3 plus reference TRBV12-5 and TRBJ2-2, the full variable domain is DARVTQTPRHKVTEMGQEVTMRCQPILGHNTVFWYRQTMMQGLELLAYFRNRAPLDDSGMPKDRFSAEMPDATLATLKIQPSEPRDSAVYFCASGLVLRQLGELFFGEGSRLTVL.

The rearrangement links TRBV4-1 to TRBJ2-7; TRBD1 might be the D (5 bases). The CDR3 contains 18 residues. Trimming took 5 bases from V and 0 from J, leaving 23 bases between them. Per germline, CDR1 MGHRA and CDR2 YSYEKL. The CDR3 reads CASSVRLLRTPSSYEQYF. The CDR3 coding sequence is TGCGCCAGCAGCGTCCGCCTTCTCAGGACACCAAGCTCCTACGAGCAGTACTTC.

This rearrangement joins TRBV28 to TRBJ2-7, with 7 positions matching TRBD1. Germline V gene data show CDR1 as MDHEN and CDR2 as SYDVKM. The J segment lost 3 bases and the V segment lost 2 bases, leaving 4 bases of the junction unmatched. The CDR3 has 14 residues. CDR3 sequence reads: CASSLIGQDYEQYF. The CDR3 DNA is TGTGCCAGCAGTTTAATCGGACAGGACTACGAGCAGTACTTC.

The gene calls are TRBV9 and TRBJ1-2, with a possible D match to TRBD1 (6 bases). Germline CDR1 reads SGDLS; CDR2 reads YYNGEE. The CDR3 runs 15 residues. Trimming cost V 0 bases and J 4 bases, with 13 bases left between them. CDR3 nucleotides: TGTGCCAGCAGCGTAGGGGACAATTTATTCTATGGCTACACCTTC. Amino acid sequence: CASSVGDNLFYGYTF.

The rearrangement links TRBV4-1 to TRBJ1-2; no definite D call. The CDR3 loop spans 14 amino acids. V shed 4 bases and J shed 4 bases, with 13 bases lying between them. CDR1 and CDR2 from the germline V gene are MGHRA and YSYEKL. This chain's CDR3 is CASSPPAVGYGYTF. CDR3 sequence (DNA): TGCGCCAGCAGCCCCCCGGCGGTTGGCTATGGCTACACCTTC.

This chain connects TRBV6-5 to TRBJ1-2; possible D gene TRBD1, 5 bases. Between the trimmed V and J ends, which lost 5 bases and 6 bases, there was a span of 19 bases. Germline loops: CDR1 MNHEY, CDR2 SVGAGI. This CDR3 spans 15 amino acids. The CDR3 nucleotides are TGTGCCAGCAGTACCCTGCCCCGGGGGGGGGATGGCTACACCTTC. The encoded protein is CASSTLPRGGDGYTF.